These 8 T cell receptor beta chains originate from one sample sequenced in a study of T cell responses to AZD1222 COVID-19 vaccine. Method: immunoSEQ multiplex PCR; TCRdb's copy keeps in-frame clones and lacks some. The sample holds around 140,000 clones; 80% to 90% are singletons and the top ten take about 1.5%. Sequencing was performed on peripheral blood, taken on day 0 of AZD1222 vaccination. The receptors were gathered from an adult in good health.

The chain couples TRBV14 to TRBJ1-6; D call uncertain. The CDR3 sequence is 15 residues long. The V end was cut by 1 base, the J end by 7 bases, with 11 bases between. Per germline, CDR1 SGHDN and CDR2 FVKESK. CDR3 protein: CASSQGQGRNSPLHF. The CDR3 bases are TGTGCCAGCAGCCAAGGGCAAGGGCGAAATTCACCCCTCCACTTT.

This chain links TRBV6-4 with TRBJ1-5, with D uncertain. The V gene lost 5 bases and the J gene lost 0 bases, with 11 bases spanning the gap. The CDR3 covers 15 residues. Germline V gene lookup returns CDR1 MRHNA and CDR2 SNTAGT. The CDR3 sequence: CASSLHPSSNQPQHF. The CDR3 DNA sequence: TGTGCCAGCAGTCTACACCCATCTAGCAATCAGCCCCAGCATTTT.

The rearrangement links TRBV5-1 to TRBJ2-4; weak D call: TRBD2 (5 bases). Per germline, CDR1 SGHRS and CDR2 YFSETQ. The CDR3 contains 17 residues. The V end was cut by 3 bases, the J end by 2 bases, with 18 bases between. CDR3 protein: CASSSLGNAESKNIQYF. The CDR3 nucleotides are TGCGCCAGCAGCTCCCTCGGGAATGCGGAATCCAAAAACATTCAGTACTTC.

The gene calls are TRBV7-9 and TRBJ1-2; TRBD1 is a possible D gene (6 bases). The CDR3 extends over 14 amino acids. V gave up 5 bases and J gave up 8 bases, with 18 bases separating them. Looked up from germline, CDR1 is SEHNR and CDR2 is FQNEAQ (reference sequence). The CDR3 here is CASSPGTGKKGYTF. CDR3 nucleotide sequence: TGTGCCAGCAGCCCGGGAACAGGGAAGAAGGGCTACACCTTC.

This chain joins TRBV28 and TRBJ1-5, with D maybe TRBD1 (6 bases). Per the germline V gene, CDR1 is MDHEN and CDR2 is SYDVKM. The V and J ends lost 10 bases and 4 bases respectively, with 14 bases between them. The CDR3 is made up of 13 amino acids. CDR3 nucleotides: TGTGCCACCCAGTTCAGGGGAAATCAGCCCCAGCATTTT. Amino acids: CATQFRGNQPQHF.

The genes are TRBV4-1 and TRBJ2-3, with 15 bases that match TRBD2. Germline V CDR1 and CDR2: MGHRA, YSYEKL. V was clipped by 3 bases and J by 6 bases; unmatched bases: 10. The CDR3 is made up of 18 amino acids. Here the CDR3 DNA reads TGCGCCAGCAGCCAGAGGTTCCGGACTAGCGGGGGGGCGGATACGCAGTATTTT. Protein sequence: CASSQRFRTSGGADTQYF.

The CDR3 sequence: CASTHGQGSSYEQYF. The DNA of the CDR3 is TGTGCCAGCACCCACGGACAGGGGAGCTCCTACGAGCAGTACTTC. The V and J genes are TRBV6-6 and TRBJ2-7, with 9 bases aligning to TRBD1. V gave up 7 bases and J gave up 0 bases; unmatched junction bases: 7. The CDR3 loop spans 15 amino acids. CDR1 and CDR2 from the germline V gene are MNHNY and SVGAGI (reference sequence).

The rearrangement joins TRBV6-5 to TRBJ1-4; D remains ambiguous. Trimming removed 7 bases from V and 2 bases from J, with 11 bases in between. Germline V gives CDR1 MNHEY, CDR2 SVGAGI. The CDR3 extends over 14 amino acids. The CDR3 region has the DNA TGTGCCAGCAAGCTACAGCCGACTAATGAAAAACTGTTTTTT. Translating gives CASKLQPTNEKLFF.